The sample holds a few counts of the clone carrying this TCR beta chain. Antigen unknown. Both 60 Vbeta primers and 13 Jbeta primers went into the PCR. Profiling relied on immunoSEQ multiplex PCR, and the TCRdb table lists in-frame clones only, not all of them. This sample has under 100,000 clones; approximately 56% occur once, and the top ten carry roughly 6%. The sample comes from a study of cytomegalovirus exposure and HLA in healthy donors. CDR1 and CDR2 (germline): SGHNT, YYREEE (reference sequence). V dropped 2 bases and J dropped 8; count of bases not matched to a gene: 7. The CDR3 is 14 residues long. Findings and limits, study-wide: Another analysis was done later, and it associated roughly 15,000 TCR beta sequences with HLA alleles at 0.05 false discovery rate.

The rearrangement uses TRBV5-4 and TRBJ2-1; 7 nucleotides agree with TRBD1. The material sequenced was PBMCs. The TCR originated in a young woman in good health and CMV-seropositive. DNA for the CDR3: TGTGCCAGCAGCTTCGGACAGGCAAATGATGAGCAGTTCTTC. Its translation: CASSFGQANDEQFF.